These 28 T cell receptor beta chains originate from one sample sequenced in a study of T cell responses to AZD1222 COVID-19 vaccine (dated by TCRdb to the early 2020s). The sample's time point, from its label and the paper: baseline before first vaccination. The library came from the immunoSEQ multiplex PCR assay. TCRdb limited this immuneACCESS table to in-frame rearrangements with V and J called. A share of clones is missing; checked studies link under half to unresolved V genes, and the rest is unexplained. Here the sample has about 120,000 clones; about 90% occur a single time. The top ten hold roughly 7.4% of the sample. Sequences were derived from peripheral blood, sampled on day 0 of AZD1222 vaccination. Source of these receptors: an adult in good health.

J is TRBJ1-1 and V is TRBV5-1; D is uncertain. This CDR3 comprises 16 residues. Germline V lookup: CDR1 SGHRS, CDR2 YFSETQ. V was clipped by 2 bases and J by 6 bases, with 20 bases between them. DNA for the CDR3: TGCGCCAGCAGCTTCCATGCCCGGCGGGCGGTGTCTGAAGCTTTCTTT. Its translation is CASSFHARRAVSEAFF. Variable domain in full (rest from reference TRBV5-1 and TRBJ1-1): KAGVTQTPRYLIKTRGQQVTLSCSPISGHRSVSWYQQTPGQGLQFLFEYFSETQRNKGNFPGRFSGRQFSNSRSEMNVSTLELGDSALYLCASSFHARRAVSEAFFGQGTRLTVV.

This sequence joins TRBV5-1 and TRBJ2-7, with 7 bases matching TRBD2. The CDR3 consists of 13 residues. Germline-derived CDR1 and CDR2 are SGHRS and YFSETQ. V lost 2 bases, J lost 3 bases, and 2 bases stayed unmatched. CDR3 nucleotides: TGCGCCAGCAGCTTCTCGGGGGGCTACGAGCAGTACTTC. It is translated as CASSFSGGYEQYF. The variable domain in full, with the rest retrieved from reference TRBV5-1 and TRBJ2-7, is KAGVTQTPRYLIKTRGQQVTLSCSPISGHRSVSWYQQTPGQGLQFLFEYFSETQRNKGNFPGRFSGRQFSNSRSEMNVSTLELGDSALYLCASSFSGGYEQYFGPGTRLTVT.

The DNA for the CDR3 is TGTGCCAGTGGAGGGGGAGGGCGGACCGGGGAGCTGTTTTTT. It yields the protein CASGGGGRTGELFF. The genes are TRBV2 and TRBJ2-2; D may be TRBD2 (7 bases). Germline V gene data show CDR1 as SNHLY and CDR2 as FYNNEI. Trimming cost V 9 bases and J 5 bases, with 16 bases left between them. The CDR3 totals 14 residues.

The CDR3 protein is CASSVLRWGEGSYEQYF. The DNA for the CDR3 is TGTGCCAGCAGTGTCTTGAGGTGGGGGGAGGGGTCCTACGAGCAGTACTTC. The V gene is TRBV28, the J gene TRBJ2-7; 7 nucleotides match TRBD2. Germline CDR1 and CDR2: MDHEN and SYDVKM. With V trimmed by 5 bases and J by 1 base, 14 bases remained unmatched. This CDR3 is built from 17 residues.

The CDR3 sequence is CASSPEGYSPLHF. Written as DNA, the CDR3 is TGTGCCAGCAGCCCGGAAGGGTATTCACCCCTCCACTTT. The gene calls are TRBV7-9 and TRBJ1-6; D unclear. V was cut by 5 bases and J by 8 bases, with 10 bases left in between. Germline assignment: CDR1 SEHNR and CDR2 FQNEAQ (reference sequence). This CDR3 is built from 13 residues.

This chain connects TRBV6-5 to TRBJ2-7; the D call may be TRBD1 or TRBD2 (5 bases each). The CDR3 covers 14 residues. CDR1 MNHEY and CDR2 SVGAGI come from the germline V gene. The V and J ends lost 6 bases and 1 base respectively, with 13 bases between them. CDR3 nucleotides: TGTGCCAGCAGCCCCCTGGGGGTTTCCTACGAGCAGTACTTC. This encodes CASSPLGVSYEQYF.

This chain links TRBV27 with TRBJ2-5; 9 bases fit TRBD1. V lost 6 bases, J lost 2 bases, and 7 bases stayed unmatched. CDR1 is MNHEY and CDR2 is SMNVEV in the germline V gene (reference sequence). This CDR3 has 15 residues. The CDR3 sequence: CASSYRGLGQETQYF. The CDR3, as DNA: TGTGCCAGCAGCTACAGGGGGCTCGGACAAGAGACCCAGTACTTC.

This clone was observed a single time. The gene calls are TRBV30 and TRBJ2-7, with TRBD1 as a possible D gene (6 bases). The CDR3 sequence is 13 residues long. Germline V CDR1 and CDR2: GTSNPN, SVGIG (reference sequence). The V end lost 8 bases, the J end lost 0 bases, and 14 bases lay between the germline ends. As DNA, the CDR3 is TGTGCCAGTAATCGACAGGACTCCTACGAGCAGTACTTC. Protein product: CASNRQDSYEQYF. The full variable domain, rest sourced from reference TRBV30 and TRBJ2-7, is SQTIHQWPATLVQPVGSPLSLECTVEGTSNPNLYWYRQAAGRGLQLLFYSVGIGQISSEVPQNLSASRPQDRQFILSSKKLLLSDSGFYLCASNRQDSYEQYFGPGTRLTVT.

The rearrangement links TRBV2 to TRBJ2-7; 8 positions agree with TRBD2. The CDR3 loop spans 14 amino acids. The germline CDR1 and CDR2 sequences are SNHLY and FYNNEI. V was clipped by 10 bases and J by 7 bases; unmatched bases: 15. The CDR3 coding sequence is TGTGCCACCAGCCCAAACCGACCGGGGGGGGAGCAGTACTTC. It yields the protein CATSPNRPGGEQYF.

This chain's CDR3 is CATSRAGTNYGYTF. The DNA of the CDR3 is TGTGCCACCAGCAGAGCGGGGACAAACTATGGCTACACCTTC. This rearrangement joins TRBV15 to TRBJ1-2, with D possibly being TRBD1 (6 bases). The V end lost 1 base, the J end lost 2 bases, and 8 bases lay between the germline ends. The CDR3 spans 14 residues. Germline loops: CDR1 LNHNV, CDR2 YYDKDF (reference sequence). The variable domain in full, with the rest retrieved from reference TRBV15 and TRBJ1-2, is DAMVIQNPRYQVTQFGKPVTLSCSQTLNHNVMYWYQQKSSQAPKLLFHYYDKDFNNEADTPDNFQSRRPNTSFCFLDIRSPGLGDTAMYLCATSRAGTNYGYTFGSGTRLTVV.

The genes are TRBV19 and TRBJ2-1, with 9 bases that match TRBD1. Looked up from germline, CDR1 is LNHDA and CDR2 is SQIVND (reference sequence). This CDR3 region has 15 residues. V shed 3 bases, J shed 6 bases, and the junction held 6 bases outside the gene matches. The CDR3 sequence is CASSIGQGRGNEQFF. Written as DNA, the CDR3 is TGTGCCAGTAGTATCGGACAGGGGAGAGGCAATGAGCAGTTCTTC.

CDR3 nucleotide sequence: TGTGCCAGCAGTACCAGGGTAGGCAATCAGCCCCAGCATTTT. Translating it yields CASSTRVGNQPQHF. The chain has TRBV6-5 and TRBJ1-5, with TRBD1 as a possible D gene (5 bases). The CDR3 spans 14 residues. Deletions cut 5 bases from V and 2 bases from J, with 10 bases between. The germline V gene has CDR1 MNHEY and CDR2 SVGAGI.

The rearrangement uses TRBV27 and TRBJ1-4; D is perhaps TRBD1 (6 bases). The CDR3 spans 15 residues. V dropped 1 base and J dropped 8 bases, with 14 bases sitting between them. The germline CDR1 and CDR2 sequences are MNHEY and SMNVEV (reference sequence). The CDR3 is CASSLFPGVGEKLFF. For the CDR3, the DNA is TGTGCCAGCAGTTTATTCCCAGGGGTCGGGGAAAAACTGTTTTTT.

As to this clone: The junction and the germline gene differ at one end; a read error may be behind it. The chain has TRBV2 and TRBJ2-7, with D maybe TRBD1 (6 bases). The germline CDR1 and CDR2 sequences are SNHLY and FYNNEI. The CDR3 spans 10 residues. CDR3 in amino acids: CASRRESQGF. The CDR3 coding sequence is TGTGCCAGCAGAAGAGAATCACAGGGCTTC.

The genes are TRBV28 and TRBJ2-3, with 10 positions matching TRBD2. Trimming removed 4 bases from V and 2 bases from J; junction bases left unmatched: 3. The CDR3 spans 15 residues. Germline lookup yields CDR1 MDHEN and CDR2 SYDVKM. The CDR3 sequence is CASSYGTSVTDTQYF. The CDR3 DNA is TGTGCCAGCAGTTATGGGACTAGCGTCACAGATACGCAGTATTTT.

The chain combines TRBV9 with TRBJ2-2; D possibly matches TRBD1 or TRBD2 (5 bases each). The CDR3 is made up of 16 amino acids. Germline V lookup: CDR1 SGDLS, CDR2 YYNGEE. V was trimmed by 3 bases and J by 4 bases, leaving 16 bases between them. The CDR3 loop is CASSAQSEGFTGELFF. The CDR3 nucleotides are TGTGCCAGCAGCGCACAAAGCGAGGGGTTCACCGGGGAGCTGTTTTTT.

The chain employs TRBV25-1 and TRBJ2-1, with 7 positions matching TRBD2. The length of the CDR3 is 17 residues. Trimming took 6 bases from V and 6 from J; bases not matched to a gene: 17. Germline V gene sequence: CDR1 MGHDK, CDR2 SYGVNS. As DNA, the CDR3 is TGTGCCAGCAGCCCAAGAGCGGGAACCCCTTCTTTCAATGAGCAGTTCTTC. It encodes CASSPRAGTPSFNEQFF.

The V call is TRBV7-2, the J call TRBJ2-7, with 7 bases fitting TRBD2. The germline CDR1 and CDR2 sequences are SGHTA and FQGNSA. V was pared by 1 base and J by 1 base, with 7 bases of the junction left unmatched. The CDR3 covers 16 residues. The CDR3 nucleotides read TGTGCCAGCAGCTTAGAGCACGGGAGGAGGTCCTACGAGCAGTACTTC. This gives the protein CASSLEHGRRSYEQYF.

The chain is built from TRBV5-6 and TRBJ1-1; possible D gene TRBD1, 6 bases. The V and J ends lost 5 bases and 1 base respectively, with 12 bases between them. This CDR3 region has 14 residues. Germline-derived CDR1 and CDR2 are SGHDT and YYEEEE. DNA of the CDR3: TGTGCCAGCAGGAATGGACAGCGGAACACTGAAGCTTTCTTT. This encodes CASRNGQRNTEAFF. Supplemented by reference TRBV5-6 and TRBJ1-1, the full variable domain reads DAGVTQSPTHLIKTRGQQVTLRCSPKSGHDTVSWYQQALGQGPQFIFQYYEEEERQRGNFPDRFSGHQFPNYSSELNVNALLLGDSALYLCASRNGQRNTEAFFGQGTRLTVV.

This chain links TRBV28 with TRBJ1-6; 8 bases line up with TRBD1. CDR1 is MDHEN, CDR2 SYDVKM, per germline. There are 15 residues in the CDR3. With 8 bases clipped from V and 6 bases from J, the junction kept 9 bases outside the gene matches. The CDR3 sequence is CASGGQGYGNSPLHF. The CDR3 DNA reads TGTGCCAGCGGTGGACAGGGTTACGGTAATTCACCCCTCCACTTT.

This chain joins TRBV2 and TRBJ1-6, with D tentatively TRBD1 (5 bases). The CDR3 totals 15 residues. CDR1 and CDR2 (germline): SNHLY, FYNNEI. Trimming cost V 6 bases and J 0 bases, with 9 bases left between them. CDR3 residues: CASRTEVSYNSPLHF. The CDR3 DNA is TGTGCCAGCAGGACAGAGGTCTCCTATAATTCACCCCTCCACTTT.

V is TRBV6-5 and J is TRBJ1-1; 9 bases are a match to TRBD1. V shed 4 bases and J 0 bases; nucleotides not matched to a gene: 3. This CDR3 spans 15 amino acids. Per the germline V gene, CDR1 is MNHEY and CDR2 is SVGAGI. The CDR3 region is CASSSGTGLNTEAFF. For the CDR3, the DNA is TGTGCCAGCAGTTCCGGGACAGGGTTGAACACTGAAGCTTTCTTT.

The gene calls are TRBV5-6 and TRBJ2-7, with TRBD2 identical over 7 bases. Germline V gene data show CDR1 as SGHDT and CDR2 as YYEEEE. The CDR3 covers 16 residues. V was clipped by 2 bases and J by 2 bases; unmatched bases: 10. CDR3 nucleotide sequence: TGTGCCAGCAGCTTACTTGCGGGAGCACCAACCTACGAGCAGTACTTC. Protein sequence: CASSLLAGAPTYEQYF.

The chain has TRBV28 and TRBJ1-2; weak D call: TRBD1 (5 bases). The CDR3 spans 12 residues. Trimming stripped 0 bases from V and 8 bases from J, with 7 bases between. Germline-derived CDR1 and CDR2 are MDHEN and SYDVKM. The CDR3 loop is CASSLWGRGYTF. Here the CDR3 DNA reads TGTGCCAGCAGTTTATGGGGGCGCGGCTACACCTTC.

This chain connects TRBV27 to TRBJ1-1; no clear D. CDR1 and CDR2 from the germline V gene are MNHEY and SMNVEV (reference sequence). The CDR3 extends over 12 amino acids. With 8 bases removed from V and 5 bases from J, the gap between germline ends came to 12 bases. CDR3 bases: TGTGCCAGCGGGTATTGGCGGACTGAAGCTTTCTTT. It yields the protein CASGYWRTEAFF.

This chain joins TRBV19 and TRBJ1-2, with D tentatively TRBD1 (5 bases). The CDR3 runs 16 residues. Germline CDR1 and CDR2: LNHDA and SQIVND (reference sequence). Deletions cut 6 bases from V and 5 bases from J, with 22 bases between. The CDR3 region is CASSAGHTTGRYGYTF. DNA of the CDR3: TGTGCCAGTAGCGCCGGACATACTACCGGCCGATATGGCTACACCTTC.

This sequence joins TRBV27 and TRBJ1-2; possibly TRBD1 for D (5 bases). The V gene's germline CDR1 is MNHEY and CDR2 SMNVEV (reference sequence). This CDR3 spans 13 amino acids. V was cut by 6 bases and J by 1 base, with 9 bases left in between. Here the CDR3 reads CASRPGGNYGYTF. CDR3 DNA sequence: TGTGCCAGCAGGCCCGGGGGTAACTATGGCTACACCTTC.

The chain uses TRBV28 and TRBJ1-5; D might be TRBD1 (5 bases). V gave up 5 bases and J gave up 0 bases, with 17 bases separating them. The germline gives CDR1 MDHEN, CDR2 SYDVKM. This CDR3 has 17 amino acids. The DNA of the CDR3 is TGTGCCAGCAGTGTCGACAGTGGGACCAGTAGCAATCAGCCCCAGCATTTT. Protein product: CASSVDSGTSSNQPQHF. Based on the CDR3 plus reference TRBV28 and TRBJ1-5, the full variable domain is DVKVTQSSRYLVKRTGEKVFLECVQDMDHENMFWYRQDPGLGLRLIYFSYDVKMKEKGDIPEGYSVSREKKERFSLILESASTNQTSMYLCASSVDSGTSSNQPQHFGDGTRLSIL.